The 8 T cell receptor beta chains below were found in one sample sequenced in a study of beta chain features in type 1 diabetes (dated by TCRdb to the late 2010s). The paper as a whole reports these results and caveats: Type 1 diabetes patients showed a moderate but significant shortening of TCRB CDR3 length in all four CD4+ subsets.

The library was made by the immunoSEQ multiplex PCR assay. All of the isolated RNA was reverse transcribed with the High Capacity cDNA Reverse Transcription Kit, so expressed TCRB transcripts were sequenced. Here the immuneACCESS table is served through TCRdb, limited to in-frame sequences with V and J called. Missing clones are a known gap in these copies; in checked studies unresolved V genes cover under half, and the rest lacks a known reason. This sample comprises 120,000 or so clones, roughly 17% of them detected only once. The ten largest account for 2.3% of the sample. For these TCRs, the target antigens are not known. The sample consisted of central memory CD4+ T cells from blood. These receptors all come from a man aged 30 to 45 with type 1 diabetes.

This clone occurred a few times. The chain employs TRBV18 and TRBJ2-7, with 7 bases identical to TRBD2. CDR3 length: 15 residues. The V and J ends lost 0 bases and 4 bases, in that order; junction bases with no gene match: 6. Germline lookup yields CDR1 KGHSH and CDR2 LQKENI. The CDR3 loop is CASSPPSGGLYEQYF. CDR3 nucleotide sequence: TGTGCCAGCTCACCACCGTCCGGGGGGTTATACGAGCAGTACTTC.

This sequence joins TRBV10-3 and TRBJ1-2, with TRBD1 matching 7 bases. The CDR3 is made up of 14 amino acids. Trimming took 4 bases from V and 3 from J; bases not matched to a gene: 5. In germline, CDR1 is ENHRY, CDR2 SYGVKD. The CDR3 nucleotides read TGTGCCATCAGTGGTGGGACAGAAGACTATGGCTACACCTTC. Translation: CAISGGTEDYGYTF.

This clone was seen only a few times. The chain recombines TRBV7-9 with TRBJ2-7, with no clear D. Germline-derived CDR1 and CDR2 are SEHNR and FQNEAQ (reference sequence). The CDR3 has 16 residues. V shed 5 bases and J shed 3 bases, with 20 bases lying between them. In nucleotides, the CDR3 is TGTGCCAGCAGCGACACTATGACCCAAAAGGTCTACGAGCAGTACTTC. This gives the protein CASSDTMTQKVYEQYF.

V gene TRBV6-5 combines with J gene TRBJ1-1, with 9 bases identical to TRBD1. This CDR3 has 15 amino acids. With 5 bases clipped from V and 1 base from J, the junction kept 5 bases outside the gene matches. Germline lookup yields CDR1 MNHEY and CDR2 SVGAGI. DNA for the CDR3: TGTGCCAGCAGTCCCCGGACAGGGGAGAACACTGAAGCTTTCTTT. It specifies CASSPRTGENTEAFF.

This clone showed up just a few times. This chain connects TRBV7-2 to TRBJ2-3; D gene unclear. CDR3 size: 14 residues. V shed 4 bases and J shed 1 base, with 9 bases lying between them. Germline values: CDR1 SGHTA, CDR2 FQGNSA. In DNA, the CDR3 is TGTGCCAGCAGCTCCCAACCGGGCACAGATACGCAGTATTTT. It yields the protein CASSSQPGTDTQYF. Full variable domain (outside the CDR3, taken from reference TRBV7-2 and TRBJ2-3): GAGVSQSPSNKVTEKGKDVELRCDPISGHTALYWYRQSLGQGLEFLIYFQGNSAPDKSGLPSDRFSAERTGGSVSTLTIQRTQQEDSAVYLCASSSQPGTDTQYFGPGTRLTVL.

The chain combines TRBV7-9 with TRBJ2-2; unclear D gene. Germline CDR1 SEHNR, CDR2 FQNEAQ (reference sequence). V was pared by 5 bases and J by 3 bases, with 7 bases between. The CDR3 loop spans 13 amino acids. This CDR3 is CASSRSDTGELFF. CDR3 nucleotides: TGTGCCAGCAGCCGCTCCGACACCGGGGAGCTGTTTTTT.

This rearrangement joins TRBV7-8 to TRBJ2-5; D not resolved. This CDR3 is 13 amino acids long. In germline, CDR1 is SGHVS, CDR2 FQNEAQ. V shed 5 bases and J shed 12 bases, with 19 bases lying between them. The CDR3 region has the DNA TGTGCCAGCAGCGCCAGAGACCTCGGGTCGAAGTACTTC. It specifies CASSARDLGSKYF.

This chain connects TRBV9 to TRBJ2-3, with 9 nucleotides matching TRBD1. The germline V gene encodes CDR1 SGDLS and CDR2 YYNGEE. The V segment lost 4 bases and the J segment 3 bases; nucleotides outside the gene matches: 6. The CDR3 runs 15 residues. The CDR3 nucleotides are TGTGCCAGCAGCCGGCGGACAGGGGAGACAGATACGCAGTATTTT. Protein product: CASSRRTGETDTQYF.